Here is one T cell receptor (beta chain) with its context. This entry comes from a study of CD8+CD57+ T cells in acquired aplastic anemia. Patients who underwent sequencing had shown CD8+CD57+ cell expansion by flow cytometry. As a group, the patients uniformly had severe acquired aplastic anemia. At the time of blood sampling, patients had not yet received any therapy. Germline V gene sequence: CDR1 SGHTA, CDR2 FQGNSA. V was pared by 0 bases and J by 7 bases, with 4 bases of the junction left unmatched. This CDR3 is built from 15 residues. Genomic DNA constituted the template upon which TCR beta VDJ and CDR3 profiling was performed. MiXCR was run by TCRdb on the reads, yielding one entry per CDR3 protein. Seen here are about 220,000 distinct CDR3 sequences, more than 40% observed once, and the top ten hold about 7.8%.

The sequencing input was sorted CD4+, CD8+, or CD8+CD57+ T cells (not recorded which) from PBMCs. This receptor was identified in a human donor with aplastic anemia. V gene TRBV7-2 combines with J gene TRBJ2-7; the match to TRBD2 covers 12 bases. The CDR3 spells CASSLALAGGEEQYF. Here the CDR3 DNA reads TGTGCCAGCAGCTTAGCTCTAGCGGGGGGGGAAGAGCAGTACTTC. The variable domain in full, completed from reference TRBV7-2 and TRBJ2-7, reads GAGVSQSPSNKVTEKGKDVELRCDPISGHTALYWYRQSLGQGLEFLIYFQGNSAPDKSGLPSDRFSAERTGGSVSTLTIQRTQQEDSAVYLCASSLALAGGEEQYFGPGTRLTVT.